This passage covers 30 T cell receptor beta chains from one sample sequenced in a study of shared clonotypes between healthy human individuals. Assay used: immunoSEQ multiplex PCR; TCRdb lists only in-frame clones, some missing. The sample records 2,100,000 or so clones, approximately 95% being singletons. Source material: naive CD4+ T cells sorted from blood. Subset defined: CD45RA+ positively selected. These receptors were obtained from a man between 18 and 35 years old in good health.

V and J are TRBV28 and TRBJ1-4; D gene unclear. CDR3 length equals 12 residues. V lost 6 bases, J lost 14 bases, and 16 bases lay in between. Germline V gives CDR1 MDHEN, CDR2 SYDVKM. CDR3 loop: CASSSGVGSLFF. The DNA of the CDR3 is TGTGCCAGCAGCTCTGGGGTTGGTTCGCTGTTTTTT.

V usage is TRBV2 and J usage is TRBJ2-5, with 8 bases aligning to TRBD1. Germline V CDR1 and CDR2: SNHLY, FYNNEI. Trimming cost V 5 bases and J 7 bases; bases outside gene matches: 9. The length of the CDR3 is 14 residues. The CDR3 DNA reads as TGTGCCAGCAGTTCGACAGGGGCGCTTGGGACCCAGTACTTC. It translates to CASSSTGALGTQYF. Combining the CDR3 with reference TRBV2 and TRBJ2-5 gives the whole variable domain EPEVTQTPSHQVTQMGQEVILRCVPISNHLYFYWYRQILGQKVEFLVSFYNNEISEKSEIFDDQFSVERPDGSNFTLKIRSTKLEDSAMYFCASSSTGALGTQYFGPGTRLLVL.

Concerning this clone itself: The same CDR3 is also encoded by other DNA sequences in this sample. The chain is built from TRBV5-1 and TRBJ2-2; D is undetermined. Germline V CDR1 and CDR2: SGHRS, YFSETQ. The CDR3 sequence is 16 residues long. V was pared by 0 bases and J by 0 bases, with 9 bases between. The CDR3 DNA is TGCGCCAGCAGCTTGGCCCCGGGTCCGAACACCGGGGAGCTGTTTTTT. This translates into CASSLAPGPNTGELFF.

The chain combines TRBV10-3 with TRBJ2-4; 8 bases align to TRBD2. The CDR3 has 13 amino acids. Germline V gene lookup returns CDR1 ENHRY and CDR2 SYGVKD. J gave up 4 bases and V 7 bases, and 3 bases lay outside the gene matches. The CDR3 bases are TGTGCCATCAATAGCGGGATGAAAAACATTCAGTACTTC. Its protein is CAINSGMKNIQYF.

The rearrangement uses TRBV5-6 and TRBJ1-1; unclear D gene. Germline loops: CDR1 SGHDT, CDR2 YYEEEE. V dropped 0 bases and J dropped 4 bases, with 19 bases sitting between them. The CDR3 has 17 residues. CDR3 DNA sequence: TGTGCCAGCAGCTTGGCCACGACCATTATGCGGGGCACTGAAGCTTTCTTT. Translating it yields CASSLATTIMRGTEAFF.

This clone was observed a single time. The CDR3 DNA sequence: TGTGCCAGTAGTATCAGGGGAGGGGGCCCTGAAGCTTTCTTT. It yields the protein CASSIRGGGPEAFF. This chain uses TRBV19 with TRBJ1-1; the match to TRBD1 covers 7 bases. Germline V lookup: CDR1 LNHDA, CDR2 SQIVND (reference sequence). The CDR3 is made up of 14 amino acids. V was pared by 3 bases and J by 6 bases, with 7 bases of the junction left unmatched.

The chain links TRBV6-1 to TRBJ1-6; 7 positions match TRBD1. The CDR3 is 12 residues long. V was pared by 7 bases and J by 9 bases, with 3 bases of the junction left unmatched. Germline loops: CDR1 MNHNS, CDR2 SASEGT. This chain's CDR3 is CASTGGGSPLHF. The DNA for the CDR3 is TGTGCCAGCACAGGGGGAGGTTCACCCCTCCACTTT.

The chain recombines TRBV5-6 with TRBJ1-2; D is ambiguous. The germline gives CDR1 SGHDT, CDR2 YYEEEE. V was clipped by 0 bases and J by 5 bases, with 11 bases between them. This CDR3 comprises 14 residues. The CDR3, as DNA: TGTGCCAGCAGCTTGGTAGCTTCTGGTTATGGCTACACCTTC. Residues: CASSLVASGYGYTF.

The chain couples TRBV5-1 to TRBJ1-5; D unresolved. Germline V gene sequence: CDR1 SGHRS, CDR2 YFSETQ. CDR3 length: 15 residues. Trimming took 0 bases from V and 0 from J, leaving 7 bases between them. This CDR3 reads CASSLENSSNQPQHF. CDR3 nucleotides: TGCGCCAGCAGCTTGGAAAACTCTAGCAATCAGCCCCAGCATTTT.

The V gene is TRBV11-2, the J gene TRBJ1-5; D may be TRBD1 (6 bases). This CDR3 region has 18 residues. V lost 2 bases to trimming and J lost 0 bases, with 17 bases between them. The germline V gene encodes CDR1 SGHAT and CDR2 FQNNGV. The CDR3 nucleotides read TGTGCCAGCAGCTTATCAGGGGCTCCCTACCATAGCAATCAGCCCCAGCATTTT. Its protein product is CASSLSGAPYHSNQPQHF.

This clone was seen a single time. The chain links TRBV18 to TRBJ2-1; D possibly matches TRBD1 or TRBD2 (5 bases each). The CDR3 has 17 amino acids. Germline V gene data show CDR1 as KGHSH and CDR2 as LQKENI. V was cut by 0 bases and J by 3 bases, with 15 bases left in between. The CDR3 coding sequence is TGTGCCAGCTCACCACCGGGCAAGGGACCAGACTACAATGAGCAGTTCTTC. Translation gives CASSPPGKGPDYNEQFF.

The V and J genes are TRBV7-2 and TRBJ2-7; D ambiguous. V was cut by 5 bases and J by 0 bases, with 5 bases left in between. Germline lookup yields CDR1 SGHTA and CDR2 FQGNSA. The CDR3 runs 12 residues. DNA for the CDR3: TGTGCCAGCAGCGGAAGCTCCTACGAGCAGTACTTC. Protein product: CASSGSSYEQYF.

The chain uses TRBV6-6 and TRBJ1-2; D is undetermined. The V and J ends lost 0 bases and 3 bases respectively, with 14 bases between them. The length of the CDR3 is 16 residues. The germline CDR1 and CDR2 sequences are MNHNY and SVGAGI (reference sequence). The CDR3 sequence: CASSYSGSESHYGYTF. The CDR3 DNA follows: TGTGCCAGCAGTTACTCGGGGTCTGAGAGTCACTATGGCTACACCTTC.

This clone appeared once. V gene TRBV6-4 combines with J gene TRBJ1-5; D unresolved. This CDR3 spans 20 amino acids. Between the trimmed V and J ends, which lost 4 bases and 0 bases, there was a span of 25 bases. Per the germline V gene, CDR1 is MRHNA and CDR2 is SNTAGT. CDR3 loop: CASSVSRDVKWVDSNQPQHF. Written as DNA, the CDR3 is TGTGCCAGCAGTGTCTCGCGGGATGTAAAGTGGGTGGATAGCAATCAGCCCCAGCATTTT.

This chain joins TRBV27 and TRBJ1-2; 7 positions match TRBD1. The germline gives CDR1 MNHEY, CDR2 SMNVEV (reference sequence). The CDR3 runs 15 residues. The V gene end was trimmed by 5 bases and the J gene end by 2 bases; junction bases not matched to a gene: 8. CDR3 protein: CASSLRQGSNYGYTF. Written as DNA, the CDR3 is TGTGCCAGCAGTCTTCGACAGGGCTCCAACTATGGCTACACCTTC.

The V gene is TRBV18, the J gene TRBJ1-2; 9 bases fit TRBD1. Germline V lookup: CDR1 KGHSH, CDR2 LQKENI. This CDR3 has 15 residues. With 5 bases clipped from V and 2 bases from J, the junction kept 6 bases outside the gene matches. In DNA, the CDR3 is TGTGCCAGCTCAACACAGGGGGCGTCGAACTATGGCTACACCTTC. Translating gives CASSTQGASNYGYTF. The whole variable domain, filled in from reference TRBV18 and TRBJ1-2, reads NAGVMQNPRHLVRRRGQEARLRCSPMKGHSHVYWYRQLPEEGLKFMVYLQKENIIDESGMPKERFSAEFPKEGPSILRIQQVVRGDSAAYFCASSTQGASNYGYTFGSGTRLTVV.

The chain has TRBV9 and TRBJ1-1; D is unresolved. Germline assignment: CDR1 SGDLS and CDR2 YYNGEE. The CDR3 covers 14 residues. V shed 1 base and J shed 3 bases, with 10 bases lying between them. CDR3 protein: CASSVSSGDTEAFF. The CDR3 DNA follows: TGTGCCAGCAGCGTATCCTCTGGGGACACTGAAGCTTTCTTT.

The V gene is TRBV12-1, the J gene TRBJ2-2; TRBD2 is the table's D call and was not checked against the DNA. TRBV12-1 is given as a pseudogene. The CDR3 loop spans 15 amino acids. In DNA, the CDR3 is TGTGCCAGCAGAAGGGGGGGTTGGTACACCGGGGAGCTGTTTTTT. It encodes CASRRGGWYTGELFF.

Details on this clone: The conserved final phenylalanine or tryptophan is absent from the CDR3, which likely points to a read error. The DNA for the CDR3 is TGCGCCAGCAGCCAAGATTTAAACGGGGTGAATCAGCCCCAGCATTCT. Amino acids: CASSQDLNGVNQPQHS. The chain employs TRBV4-3 and TRBJ1-5; no definite D call. Per the germline V gene, CDR1 is LGHNA and CDR2 is YSLEER. The CDR3 is 16 amino acids. Trimming shortened V by 0 bases and J by 4 bases, and 13 bases separated the two germline ends.

This rearrangement joins TRBV5-1 to TRBJ1-4; no definite D call. V lost 2 bases and J lost 5, with 13 bases in between. The length of the CDR3 is 15 residues. Germline V lookup: CDR1 SGHRS, CDR2 YFSETQ. CDR3 sequence reads: CASSFLNSKNEKLFF. The CDR3 DNA sequence: TGCGCCAGCAGCTTCTTAAACAGCAAGAATGAAAAACTGTTTTTT.

This chain connects TRBV5-5 to TRBJ2-5; unclear D gene. Germline values: CDR1 SGHKS, CDR2 YYEKEE (reference sequence). The CDR3 loop spans 14 amino acids. V was cut by 6 bases and J by 3 bases, with 15 bases left in between. The CDR3 nucleotides are TGTGCCAGCAAGAGACACGGCTCGGAAGAGACCCAGTACTTC. As protein: CASKRHGSEETQYF.

V and J are TRBV6-5 and TRBJ2-1, with 11 bases that match TRBD2. The CDR3 is made up of 15 amino acids. The J segment lost 4 bases and the V segment lost 8 bases, leaving 7 bases of the junction unmatched. Germline V gene data show CDR1 as MNHEY and CDR2 as SVGAGI. As DNA, the CDR3 is TGTGCCAGCGGATTAGGGACTAGCGGTTACAATGAGCAGTTCTTC. The encoded protein is CASGLGTSGYNEQFF.

This clone was picked up one time. The V gene is TRBV30, the J gene TRBJ1-1; D may be TRBD1 (5 bases). V was shortened by 4 bases and J by 2 bases, with 20 bases between the two germline ends. Per the germline V gene, CDR1 is GTSNPN and CDR2 is SVGIG (reference sequence). The CDR3 covers 16 residues. DNA of the CDR3: TGTGCCTGGACCAGAACCTTCCCAGACAGAAACACTGAAGCTTTCTTT. Amino acid sequence: CAWTRTFPDRNTEAFF.

Regarding this clone: At one end, the junction sequence differs from germline, possibly due to a read error. V usage is TRBV7-7 and J usage is TRBJ1-5; perhaps TRBD1 as D (6 bases). CDR3 size: 15 residues. Germline CDR1 SSHAT, CDR2 FNYEAQ (reference sequence). CDR3 bases: TGTGCTAGCAGTCCCAGGGGAAAGGGCAATCAGCCCCAGCATTTT. As protein: CASSPRGKGNQPQHF. The full variable domain, its missing parts supplied by reference TRBV7-7 and TRBJ1-5, is GAGVSQSPRYKVTKRGQDVTLRCDPISSHATLYWYQQALGQGPEFLTYFNYEAQPDKSGLPSDRFSAERPEGSISTLTIQRTEQRDSAMYRCASSPRGKGNQPQHFGDGTRLSIL.

The chain is built from TRBV5-6 and TRBJ2-6, with TRBD1 matching over 8 bases. J gave up 2 bases and V 4 bases, and 11 bases lay outside the gene matches. This CDR3 has 18 residues. Germline V CDR1 and CDR2: SGHDT, YYEEEE. This CDR3 reads CASSPLTSGGTGANVLTF. DNA of the CDR3: TGTGCCAGCAGCCCCCTAACCTCAGGGGGCACTGGGGCCAACGTCCTGACTTTC. Complete variable domain (other parts from reference TRBV5-6 and TRBJ2-6): DAGVTQSPTHLIKTRGQQVTLRCSPKSGHDTVSWYQQALGQGPQFIFQYYEEEERQRGNFPDRFSGHQFPNYSSELNVNALLLGDSALYLCASSPLTSGGTGANVLTFGAGSRLTVL.

The chain is built from TRBV9 and TRBJ2-7; D is ambiguous. CDR1 and CDR2 from the germline V gene are SGDLS and YYNGEE. The germline V and J ends were trimmed by 4 bases and 1 base, with 9 bases remaining between them. The CDR3 totals 13 residues. The CDR3 is CASSPYTSYEQYF. Written as DNA, the CDR3 is TGTGCCAGCAGCCCTTATACTTCCTACGAGCAGTACTTC.

About this clone itself: The sample has other DNA sequences that encode this CDR3 too. J is TRBJ2-7 and V is TRBV28; 12 bases are shared with TRBD1. Germline trimming cut 8 bases from V and 2 bases from J; bases unmatched to any gene: 1. The CDR3 spans 13 residues. The germline gives CDR1 MDHEN, CDR2 SYDVKM. CDR3 region: CASRDRGPYEQYF. In DNA, the CDR3 is TGTGCCAGCCGGGACAGGGGGCCCTACGAGCAGTACTTC.

The CDR3 spells CASSQDRTWTTNEKLFF. Here the CDR3 DNA reads TGCGCCAGCAGCCAAGACCGCACCTGGACGACTAATGAAAAACTGTTTTTT. This chain joins TRBV4-3 and TRBJ1-4; the D is unclear. This CDR3 region has 17 residues. Looked up from germline, CDR1 is LGHNA and CDR2 is YSLEER. Trimming took 0 bases from V and 2 from J, leaving 13 bases between them.

The chain links TRBV6-5 to TRBJ1-1; D gene uncertain. Germline CDR1 and CDR2: MNHEY and SVGAGI. V dropped 8 bases and J dropped 0 bases, with 16 bases sitting between them. The CDR3 consists of 15 residues. The CDR3 sequence: CASCSFAAMNTEAFF. CDR3 coding DNA: TGTGCCAGCTGTTCATTCGCGGCAATGAACACTGAAGCTTTCTTT.

The rearrangement uses TRBV9 and TRBJ2-2; D is possibly TRBD2 (5 bases). The CDR3 extends over 16 amino acids. V lost 4 bases and J 7 bases, leaving 20 bases between the germline ends. Germline V gene sequence: CDR1 SGDLS, CDR2 YYNGEE. The CDR3 protein is CASSQEAVVLGGELFF. CDR3 nucleotides: TGTGCCAGCAGCCAGGAGGCGGTCGTCTTAGGCGGGGAGCTGTTTTTT.